The clone carrying this T cell receptor beta chain was recorded only once. Its antigen is not known. V was clipped by 5 bases and J by 0 bases, with 17 bases between them. This CDR3 contains 17 residues. Germline V gene lookup returns CDR1 LNHDA and CDR2 SQIVND (reference sequence). The sample originates from a study of shared clonotypes between healthy human individuals. Across the whole study: Ranging from 18 to 49 in age, donors were a couple of women and three men. Points from the study as a whole: Donor scarcity curtailed the genetic and exposure-history diversity represented herein. Estimated clonotype richness was generally higher in naive than memory subsets.

Authors' data handling: ImmunoSEQ supplied junction-only sequences lacking quality scores, so filtering was different. The repertoire was sequenced with immunoSEQ multiplex PCR; TCRdb's copy has only in-frame clones and lacks some. That table supplies the V and J calls and clone size; D and trimming were determined from the DNA. The data contain a few million clones, around 95% of them singletons. Terminally differentiated effector memory CD45RA+ cells were excluded from the naive CD8 cells, which were CD45RO-negative and positively selected for CCR7. The sample taken for sequencing was naive CD8+ T cells from PBMCs. V usage is TRBV19 and J usage is TRBJ1-3, with TRBD1 as a possible D gene (6 bases). The origin of this receptor is a man younger than 30 in good health. Some clones in this sample may be carry-over from other donors' samples. CDR3 amino acids: CASSPQTGTASGNTIYF. As DNA, the CDR3 is TGTGCCAGTAGTCCCCAGACAGGTACAGCCTCTGGAAACACCATATATTTT.